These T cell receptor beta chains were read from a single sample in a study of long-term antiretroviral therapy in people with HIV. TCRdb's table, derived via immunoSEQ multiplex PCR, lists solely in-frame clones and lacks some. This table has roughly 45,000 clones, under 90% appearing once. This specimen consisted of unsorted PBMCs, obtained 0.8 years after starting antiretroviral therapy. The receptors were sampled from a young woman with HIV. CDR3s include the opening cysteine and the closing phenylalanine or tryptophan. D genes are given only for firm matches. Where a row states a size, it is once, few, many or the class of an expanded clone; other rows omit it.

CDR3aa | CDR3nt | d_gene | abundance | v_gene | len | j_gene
CASRAERETQYF | TGTGCCAGCAGAGCGGAACGGGAGACCCAGTACTTC | NA | NA | TRBV28 | 12 | TRBJ2-5
CASSLVGDSYEQYF | TGTGCCAGCAGCTTAGTGGGGGATTCCTACGAGCAGTACTTC | NA | NA | TRBV7-8 | 14 | TRBJ2-7
CASSASGRGADTQYF | TGTGCCAGCAGCGCTAGCGGGAGGGGTGCAGATACGCAGTATTTT | TRBD2 | NA | TRBV7-2 | 15 | TRBJ2-3
CASSLGFTDHFGSYTF | TGTGCCAGCAGCTTAGGGTTCACAGACCACTTTGGGAGCTACACCTTC | NA | NA | TRBV7-2 | 16 | TRBJ1-2
CASSLAGERTDTQYF | TGTGCCAGCAGCTTAGCGGGAGAGCGCACAGATACGCAGTATTTT | NA | NA | TRBV7-6 | 15 | TRBJ2-3
CSATGWGGYGYTF | TGCAGCGCCACAGGGTGGGGCGGGTATGGCTACACCTTC | NA | NA | TRBV29-1 | 13 | TRBJ1-2
CASSLTRTGELFF | TGTGCCAGCAGCTTAACAAGGACCGGGGAGCTGTTTTTT | NA | NA | TRBV7-2 | 13 | TRBJ2-2
CAISEVQYWGYTF | TGTGCCATCAGTGAGGTGCAATACTGGGGCTACACCTTC | NA | NA | TRBV10-3 | 13 | TRBJ1-2
CASRGLAGGGEQYF | TGTGCCAGCCGGGGACTAGCGGGAGGCGGGGAGCAGTACTTC | TRBD2 | NA | TRBV6-5 | 14 | TRBJ2-7
CASSYPLGGNTGELFF | TGTGCCAGCAGTTACCCGTTGGGGGGGAACACCGGGGAGCTGTTTTTT | NA | NA | TRBV6-5 | 16 | TRBJ2-2
CASKPNGLAGNGRTGELFF | TGTGCCAGCAAACCTAATGGACTAGCGGGGAACGGAAGAACCGGGGAGCTGTTTTTT | TRBD2 | NA | TRBV28 | 19 | TRBJ2-2
CASSLGDAYEQYF | TGTGCCAGCAGCTTGGGAGATGCTTACGAGCAGTACTTC | NA | NA | TRBV7-8 | 13 | TRBJ2-7
CASSLVYGQTSSTDTQYF | TGTGCCAGCAGCTTAGTTTACGGACAGACCTCTAGCACAGATACGCAGTATTTT | NA | NA | TRBV11-2 | 18 | TRBJ2-3
CASSRGTSGRVKTGELFF | TGCGCCAGCAGCCGTGGGACTAGCGGGAGGGTGAAGACCGGGGAGCTGTTTTTT | TRBD2 | NA | TRBV10-1 | 18 | TRBJ2-2
CASSYSRVAGGREQFF | TGTGCCAGCAGTTACTCGAGGGTAGCGGGAGGAAGGGAGCAGTTCTTC | TRBD2 | NA | TRBV6-5 | 16 | TRBJ2-1
CAWTSGRAGSYEQYF | TGTGCCTGGACTAGCGGGAGGGCTGGGTCCTACGAGCAGTACTTC | TRBD2 | NA | TRBV30 | 15 | TRBJ2-7
CASSQDPAAGGGRQETQYF | TGTGCCAGCAGCCAAGATCCGGCAGCGGGGGGGGGAAGACAAGAGACCCAGTACTTC | TRBD2 | NA | TRBV4-2 | 19 | TRBJ2-5
CASSPLLGQAYEQYF | TGTGCCAGTAGCCCACTTCTCGGACAGGCCTACGAGCAGTACTTC | TRBD1 | NA | TRBV19 | 15 | TRBJ2-7
CASSRREGGIGELFF | TGTGCCAGCAGCCGAAGGGAGGGCGGGATCGGGGAGCTGTTTTTT | NA | NA | TRBV21-1 | 15 | TRBJ2-2
CASKHGGTSYEQYF | TGTGCCAGCAAGCATGGCGGGACCTCCTACGAGCAGTACTTC | NA | NA | TRBV5-6 | 14 | TRBJ2-7
CASSSRVAGGPSSYNEQFF | TGTGCCAGCAGCTCCCGGGTAGCGGGAGGCCCGAGCTCCTACAATGAGCAGTTCTTC | TRBD2 | NA | TRBV7-2 | 19 | TRBJ2-1
CASSLTAPGNTIYF | TGTGCCAGCAGCTTGACCGCTCCTGGAAACACCATATATTTT | NA | NA | TRBV7-2 | 14 | TRBJ1-3
CASSLEGTGDTTNEKLFF | TGCGCCAGCAGCTTGGAAGGGACAGGAGACACAACTAATGAAAAACTGTTTTTT | TRBD1 | NA | TRBV5-1 | 18 | TRBJ1-4
CASSPSGTGYNEQFF | TGTGCCAGCTCACCCTCCGGGACAGGCTACAATGAGCAGTTCTTC | TRBD1 | NA | TRBV18 | 15 | TRBJ2-1
CASGLVEPRYEQYF | TGTGCTAGTGGTTTGGTAGAACCTCGGTACGAGCAGTACTTC | NA | NA | TRBV12-5 | 14 | TRBJ2-7
CASGTGYGYTF | TGTGCCAGCGGGACAGGGTATGGCTACACCTTC | TRBD1 | once | TRBV28 | 11 | TRBJ1-2
CASSQRVHTGELFF | TGTGCCAGCAGCCAAAGGGTCCACACCGGGGAGCTGTTTTTT | NA | once | TRBV14 | 14 | TRBJ2-2
CASSIFSGGLYDEQYF | TGTGCCAGTAGTATCTTCTCGGGGGGGTTATACGACGAGCAGTACTTC | TRBD2 | few | TRBV19 | 16 | TRBJ2-7
CASSLGRNTEAFF | TGTGCCAGCAGTTTGGGCCGGAACACTGAAGCTTTCTTT | NA | NA | TRBV28 | 13 | TRBJ1-1
CASSLGQVTNQPQHF | TGCGCCAGCAGCTTGGGACAGGTTACCAATCAGCCCCAGCATTTT | NA | NA | TRBV5-1 | 15 | TRBJ1-5
CASSLAGNYEQYF | TGCGCCAGCAGCTTGGCAGGTAACTACGAGCAGTACTTC | NA | few | TRBV5-1 | 13 | TRBJ2-7
CASRYLQETQYF | TGCGCCAGCAGGTACTTACAAGAGACCCAGTACTTC | NA | NA | TRBV5-1 | 12 | TRBJ2-5
CASSFGLADNEQFF | TGCGCCAGCAGCTTTGGACTAGCGGACAATGAGCAGTTCTTC | TRBD2 | NA | TRBV5-1 | 14 | TRBJ2-1
CSGNQGRGTEAFF | TGCAGCGGGAACCAGGGAAGAGGCACTGAAGCTTTCTTT | NA | few | TRBV29-1 | 13 | TRBJ1-1
CASSLQPSYEQYF | TGTGCCAGCAGTTTACAGCCTTCCTACGAGCAGTACTTC | NA | once | TRBV28 | 13 | TRBJ2-7
CASSPSQHSTDTQYF | TGTGCCAGCAGCCCCTCACAGCATAGCACAGATACGCAGTATTTT | NA | NA | TRBV4-2 | 15 | TRBJ2-3
CASSPQAGGFYNEQFF | TGCGCCAGCAGCCCCCAGGCGGGAGGGTTCTACAATGAGCAGTTCTTC | TRBD2 | NA | TRBV4-1 | 16 | TRBJ2-1
CASSLNSRGMGGGTDTQYF | TGTGCCAGCAGCTTAAATTCTCGGGGGATGGGGGGCGGTACAGATACGCAGTATTTT | NA | NA | TRBV11-2 | 19 | TRBJ2-3
CASSLAHTEAFF | TGTGCCAGCAGCTTAGCGCACACTGAAGCTTTCTTT | NA | NA | TRBV7-9 | 12 | TRBJ1-1
CASTPKLNRLPYNEQFF | TGTGCCAGTACCCCAAAACTCAACAGGCTGCCGTACAATGAGCAGTTCTTC | NA | NA | TRBV19 | 17 | TRBJ2-1
CASSPMDSANYGYTF | TGTGCCAGCAGCCCTATGGACAGTGCCAACTATGGCTACACCTTC | NA | once | TRBV9 | 15 | TRBJ1-2
CSARAVGAQYF | TGCAGTGCTAGAGCCGTGGGGGCGCAGTATTTT | NA | NA | TRBV20-1 | 11 | TRBJ2-3
CASGGTGINQPQHF | TGCGCCAGCGGGGGGACAGGCATAAATCAGCCCCAGCATTTT | TRBD1 | NA | TRBV10-2 | 14 | TRBJ1-5
CASSDPGRENTEAFF | TGTGCCAGCAGTGACCCGGGACGGGAAAACACTGAAGCTTTCTTT | NA | once | TRBV6-6 | 15 | TRBJ1-1
CASSLSQGNTEAFF | TGTGCCAGCAGCTTGTCACAGGGGAACACTGAAGCTTTCTTT | NA | NA | TRBV11-2 | 14 | TRBJ1-1